The 17 T cell receptor beta chains reported below all come from one sample, sequenced in a study of blood T cell repertoires in COVID-19. Measured with immunoSEQ multiplex PCR; TCRdb has only the in-frame clones, and not every one. The sample contains some 220,000 clones, approximately 91% of which appear only once. The sequenced sample consisted of peripheral blood. Source of these receptors: a man between 25 and 39 years old with COVID-19, enrolled during active disease.

This chain links TRBV5-1 with TRBJ2-7, with D perhaps matching TRBD1 (5 bases). The V and J ends lost 4 bases and 0 bases respectively, with 11 bases between them. Germline V gene sequence: CDR1 SGHRS, CDR2 YFSETQ. This CDR3 is 14 amino acids long. CDR3 coding DNA: TGCGCCAGCAGCAGAGAGACAGCCTCCTACGAGCAGTACTTC. Protein product: CASSRETASYEQYF.

The V call is TRBV12-3 or TRBV12-4, the J call TRBJ1-2; unclear D gene. CDR3 length equals 13 residues. Between the trimmed V and J ends, which lost 4 bases and 8 bases, there was a span of 14 bases. The DNA of the CDR3 is TGTGCCAGCAGTTCTTCTACCGGTAGCGGCTACACCTTC. Translating gives CASSSSTGSGYTF.

The chain links TRBV7-6 to TRBJ1-1; no clear D. Germline V gives CDR1 SGHVS, CDR2 FNYEAQ. The CDR3 contains 14 residues. V was cut by 4 bases and J by 7 bases, with 16 bases left in between. Written as DNA, the CDR3 is TGTGCCAGCAGCTCAAGACATAGTACAGATGAAGCTTTCTTT. Translation gives CASSSRHSTDEAFF.

This chain connects TRBV7-9 to TRBJ2-5; 10 bases line up with TRBD1. Trimming at V came to 7 bases and at J to 5 bases, leaving 10 bases not matched to a gene. CDR1 is SEHNR and CDR2 is FQNEAQ in the germline V gene (reference sequence). The CDR3 loop spans 15 amino acids. Written as DNA, the CDR3 is TGTGCCAGCAAAGGGACAGGGGTTAACTGGGAGACCCAGTACTTC. Protein sequence: CASKGTGVNWETQYF.

V is TRBV2 and J is TRBJ1-1; no definite D call. Germline V gene data show CDR1 as SNHLY and CDR2 as FYNNEI. The CDR3 loop spans 15 amino acids. Deletions cut 1 base from V and 4 bases from J, with 13 bases between. CDR3 loop: CASSEDRMIITEAFF. CDR3 coding DNA: TGTGCCAGCAGTGAAGACAGAATGATAATCACTGAAGCTTTCTTT.

The CDR3 reads CASSLSETGYEKLFF. In nucleotides, the CDR3 is TGTGCCAGCAGCCTTAGCGAGACAGGCTATGAAAAACTGTTTTTT. This rearrangement joins TRBV11-2 to TRBJ1-4; D may be TRBD1 (6 bases). The CDR3 consists of 15 residues. CDR1 SGHAT and CDR2 FQNNGV come from the germline V gene. Trimming removed 5 bases from V and 6 bases from J, with 16 bases in between.

The rearrangement joins TRBV12-3 or TRBV12-4 to TRBJ1-1; no firm D call. V was trimmed by 3 bases and J by 3 bases, leaving 8 bases between them. This CDR3 region has 13 residues. The CDR3 region is CASSFVPDTEAFF. The CDR3 DNA follows: TGTGCCAGCAGTTTTGTTCCCGACACTGAAGCTTTCTTT.

Written as DNA, the CDR3 is TGTGCCAGTAGTAACAGGGGGTGGGAGCCCCAGCATTTT. Translating it yields CASSNRGWEPQHF. V usage is TRBV19 and J usage is TRBJ1-5, with TRBD1 matching over 8 bases. V lost 4 bases to trimming and J lost 8 bases; unmatched junction nucleotides: 4. There are 13 residues in the CDR3. Germline-derived CDR1 and CDR2 are LNHDA and SQIVND (reference sequence).

The rearrangement links TRBV5-1 to TRBJ2-7; D possibly corresponds to TRBD1 (7 bases). Germline lookup yields CDR1 SGHRS and CDR2 YFSETQ. Trimming cost V 5 bases and J 5 bases, with 14 bases left between them. There are 13 residues in the CDR3. CDR3 nucleotide sequence: TGCGCCAGCAGAAACGACAGGGAGGACGAGCAGTACTTC. It is translated as CASRNDREDEQYF.

The gene calls are TRBV2 and TRBJ1-2; D is uncertain. This CDR3 comprises 17 residues. V was cut by 2 bases and J by 0 bases, with 16 bases left in between. The germline V gene has CDR1 SNHLY and CDR2 FYNNEI. CDR3 nucleotides: TGTGCCAGCAGTGAAACTATGCTTCCCGCCCCTAACTATGGCTACACCTTC. Translated, it gives CASSETMLPAPNYGYTF.

This chain links TRBV29-1 with TRBJ2-1; TRBD2 matches 9 bases. The CDR3 extends over 16 amino acids. V shed 3 bases and J 4 bases; nucleotides not matched to a gene: 10. Germline V lookup: CDR1 SQVTM, CDR2 ANQGSEA. This CDR3 reads CSVEIRAGGRYNEQFF. DNA for the CDR3: TGCAGCGTTGAGATCAGGGCGGGGGGGCGATACAATGAGCAGTTCTTC.

The chain is built from TRBV6-5 and TRBJ1-2; D not certain. The CDR3 contains 15 residues. Germline CDR1 reads MNHEY; CDR2 reads SVGAGI. Trimming took off 7 bases at V and 5 bases at J, with 20 bases between the two ends. In DNA form, the CDR3 reads TGTGCCAGCACGGTCCGGGGTAGTATAGAGTATGGCTACACCTTC. This codes for CASTVRGSIEYGYTF.

The V call is TRBV13, the J call TRBJ2-7; TRBD1 matches 7 bases. There are 18 residues in the CDR3. The ends lost 3 bases at V and 2 bases at J; junction bases unmatched: 16. The germline V gene encodes CDR1 PRHDT and CDR2 FYEKMQ (reference sequence). This CDR3 is CASSFLDRVRGSAYEQYF. CDR3 DNA: TGTGCCAGCAGCTTCCTAGACAGGGTGAGAGGATCGGCCTACGAGCAGTACTTC.

The rearrangement joins TRBV7-9 to TRBJ2-6; TRBD2 is a possible D gene (5 bases). The CDR3 covers 16 residues. V was trimmed by 4 bases and J by 4 bases, leaving 14 bases between them. Germline CDR1 and CDR2: SEHNR and FQNEAQ (reference sequence). This CDR3 is CASSSLRVLGANVLTF. The CDR3 DNA reads as TGTGCCAGCAGCTCCCTGAGGGTACTAGGGGCCAACGTCCTGACTTTC. The full variable domain, rest sourced from reference TRBV7-9 and TRBJ2-6, is DTGVSQNPRHKITKRGQNVTFRCDPISEHNRLYWYRQTLGQGPEFLTYFQNEAQLEKSRLLSDRFSAERPKGSFSTLEIQRTEQGDSAMYLCASSSLRVLGANVLTFGAGSRLTVL.

This chain links TRBV19 with TRBJ2-3; D remains unclear. The germline CDR1 and CDR2 sequences are LNHDA and SQIVND (reference sequence). This CDR3 has 13 residues. V shed 1 base and J shed 4 bases, with 6 bases lying between them. Here the CDR3 DNA reads TGTGCCAGTAGTATAGGTGGGCCAGATACGCAGTATTTT. It is translated as CASSIGGPDTQYF.

V is TRBV10-3 and J is TRBJ2-5, with 13 bases lining up with TRBD2. Germline values: CDR1 ENHRY, CDR2 SYGVKD. CDR3 length: 15 amino acids. The trim removed 6 bases at V and 5 bases at J, leaving 6 bases unmatched. CDR3 nucleotide sequence: TGTGCCATCAGGGGAGGGACTAGCGGGGAGGAGACCCAGTACTTC. Translation: CAIRGGTSGEETQYF.

V gene TRBV10-3 combines with J gene TRBJ1-5; D remains unclear. CDR1 and CDR2 (germline): ENHRY, SYGVKD. V was cut by 3 bases and J by 5 bases, with 8 bases left in between. The CDR3 runs 13 residues. The CDR3, as DNA: TGTGCCATCAGTGATGCGGGAGATCAGCCCCAGCATTTT. The encoded protein is CAISDAGDQPQHF.